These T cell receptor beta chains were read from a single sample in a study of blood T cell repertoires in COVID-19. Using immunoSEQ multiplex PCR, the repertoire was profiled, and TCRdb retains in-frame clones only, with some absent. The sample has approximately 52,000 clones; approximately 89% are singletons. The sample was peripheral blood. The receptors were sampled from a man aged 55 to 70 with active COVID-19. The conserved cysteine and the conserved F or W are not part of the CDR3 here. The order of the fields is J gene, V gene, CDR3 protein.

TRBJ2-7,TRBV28,ASRPSSAGVGYEQY
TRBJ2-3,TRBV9,ASNSAGGLTDTQY
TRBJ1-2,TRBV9,ASSGTASTKGYT
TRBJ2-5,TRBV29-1,SVERAVAQTQY
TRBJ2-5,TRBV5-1,ASRTAGVGETQY
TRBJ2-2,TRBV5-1,ASSLVRGGELF
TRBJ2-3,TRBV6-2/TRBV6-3,ASSYPYWGRNTDTQY
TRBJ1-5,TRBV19,ATGGMGNQPQH
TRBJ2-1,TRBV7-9,ASRQATGNEQF
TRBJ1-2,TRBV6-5,ASSPLEGRGNGYT
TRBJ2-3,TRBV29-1,SVGQGGDTQY
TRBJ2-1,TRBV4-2,ASSQDLLAGSYNEQF
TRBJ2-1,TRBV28,ASSPERGYYNEQF
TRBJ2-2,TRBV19,ASSIGGTGELF
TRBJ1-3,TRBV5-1,ASSLYGQPDSGNTIY
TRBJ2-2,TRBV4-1,ASSQTHSPRFWGELF
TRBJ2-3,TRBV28,ASSFRLAGVGDTQY
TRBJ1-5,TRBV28,ASRSDRARNQPQH
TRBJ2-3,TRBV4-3,ASSQTISGTSGPNVTDTQY
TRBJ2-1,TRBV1,TSSHHPRETGTRPYNEQF
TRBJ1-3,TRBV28,ASSFIRNTIY
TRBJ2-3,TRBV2,ASSYESTDTQY
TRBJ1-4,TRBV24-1,ATSDSALGGDEKLF
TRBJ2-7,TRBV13,ASSPPGLASYEQY
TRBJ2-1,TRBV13,ASSFSSGRMSEQF
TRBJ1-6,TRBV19,ASSTGGRTYNSPLH
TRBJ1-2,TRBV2,ASADGGRKGYT
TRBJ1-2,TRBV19,ASSIGSEDGYT
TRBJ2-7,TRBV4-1,ASSQDRAHDYEQY
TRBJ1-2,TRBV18,ASSPRDRIDGYT
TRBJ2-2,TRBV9,AISQTTGPTGELF
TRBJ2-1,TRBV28,ASSFGEHEQF
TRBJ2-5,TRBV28,ASSRGTGKETQY
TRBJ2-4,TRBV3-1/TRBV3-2,ASSTAVPICKKNIQY
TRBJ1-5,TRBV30,AWSLQGLQPQH
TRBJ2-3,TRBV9,ASSVGTGSTDTQY